Following are 25 T cell receptor beta chains from one sample sequenced in a study of blood T cell repertoires in COVID-19. Clones were read by immunoSEQ multiplex PCR, and TCRdb kept only the in-frame ones, dropping some. The repertoire consists of nearly 95,000 clones, with around 87% occurring once and the leading ten covering 7.4%. The sequenced material came from peripheral blood. The receptors stem from a human donor with acute or convalescent COVID-19. The donor label of this sample is uncertain.

The chain recombines TRBV18 with TRBJ1-6; TRBD1 matches at 7 bases. J lost 5 bases, V lost 5 bases, and 6 bases had no gene match. This CDR3 region has 15 residues. CDR1 and CDR2 (germline): KGHSH, LQKENI. The CDR3, as DNA: TGTGCCAGCTCAGCCCGGGACAGAGATAATTCACCCCTCCACTTT. Translation: CASSARDRDNSPLHF.

The genes are TRBV19 and TRBJ1-2; 8 bases are a match to TRBD1. The trim removed 9 bases at V and 5 bases at J, leaving 8 bases unmatched. This CDR3 comprises 13 residues. Germline values: CDR1 LNHDA, CDR2 SQIVND (reference sequence). CDR3 nucleotides: TGTGCCAGCACTGGACAGGGAGAATATGGCTACACCTTC. Translated, it gives CASTGQGEYGYTF.

The J gene is TRBJ2-1, the V gene TRBV5-1, with a weak D call TRBD2 (6 bases). CDR3 size: 15 residues. V was pared by 4 bases and J by 2 bases, with 13 bases between. Germline lookup yields CDR1 SGHRS and CDR2 YFSETQ. The CDR3 nucleotides are TGCGCCAGCAGCCTCCGGGACTCAACCTACAATGAGCAGTTCTTC. Protein product: CASSLRDSTYNEQFF.

The chain links TRBV10-3 to TRBJ2-3; possibly TRBD1 for D (5 bases). CDR1 is ENHRY, CDR2 SYGVKD, per germline. This CDR3 comprises 14 residues. The ends were cut back, 5 bases at V and 0 bases at J, with 9 bases in the middle. The CDR3 coding sequence is TGTGCCATCAGTTGGACATCCAGCACAGATACGCAGTATTTT. Amino acids: CAISWTSSTDTQYF.

The V call is TRBV6-5, the J call TRBJ2-4; a possible D gene is TRBD2 (6 bases). Trimming took 2 bases from V and 8 from J, leaving 7 bases between them. The length of the CDR3 is 12 residues. Germline CDR1 is MNHEY and CDR2 is SVGAGI. CDR3: CASSYAGHIQYF. CDR3 nucleotide sequence: TGTGCCAGCAGTTACGCGGGGCACATTCAGTACTTC.

This sequence joins TRBV14 and TRBJ2-7; 11 bases fit TRBD2. Trimming removed 4 bases from V and 6 bases from J; junction bases left unmatched: 8. This CDR3 region has 15 residues. Germline CDR1 and CDR2: SGHDN and FVKESK. The CDR3 is CASSPRLAGLFEQYF. The CDR3 DNA sequence: TGTGCCAGCAGCCCCCGACTAGCGGGGCTTTTCGAGCAGTACTTC.

The gene calls are TRBV6-1 and TRBJ1-1; no clear D. CDR3 size: 17 residues. V was clipped by 0 bases and J by 1 base, with 15 bases between them. Germline CDR1 reads MNHNS; CDR2 reads SASEGT. The CDR3 DNA reads as TGTGCCAGCAGTGAAGCGCTTAGCCTGGGGAGGAACACTGAAGCTTTCTTT. Its protein product is CASSEALSLGRNTEAFF.

This clone has a single count. The V gene is TRBV2, the J gene TRBJ1-2; TRBD1 matches at 11 bases. Germline V CDR1 and CDR2: SNHLY, FYNNEI. V shed 6 bases, J shed 0 bases, and the junction held 9 bases outside the gene matches. The CDR3 contains 17 residues. CDR3 amino acids: CASSRDRGVGANYGYTF. Written as DNA, the CDR3 is TGTGCCAGCAGCAGGGACAGGGGGGTTGGGGCTAACTATGGCTACACCTTC.

This clone showed up just once. A junction boundary mismatches the germline segment, possibly from a read error. The chain has TRBV7-2 and TRBJ1-5, with D possibly being TRBD1 (6 bases). Looked up from germline, CDR1 is SGHTA and CDR2 is FQGNSA. There are 15 residues in the CDR3. CDR3: CASSPWTELNQPRHF. In nucleotides, the CDR3 is TGTGCCAGCAGCCCCTGGACAGAGTTGAATCAGCCCCGGCATTTT.

The rearrangement uses TRBV18 and TRBJ2-3; D may be TRBD2 (7 bases). Germline V CDR1 and CDR2: KGHSH, LQKENI. With 9 bases removed from V and 8 bases from J, the gap between germline ends came to 21 bases. The CDR3 loop spans 14 amino acids. CDR3 protein: CASFSGGPRGTQYF. In DNA form, the CDR3 reads TGTGCCAGTTTTTCCGGGGGGCCAAGGGGTACGCAGTATTTT.

The chain links TRBV5-4 to TRBJ2-3; TRBD2 aligns across 9 bases. In germline, CDR1 is SGHNT, CDR2 YYREEE (reference sequence). CDR3 length: 16 amino acids. The junction had 12 bases not matched to a gene; V was cut back by 4 bases and J by 6 bases. CDR3 amino acids: CASSRRLAGGLDTQYF. CDR3 bases: TGTGCCAGCAGCAGGCGATTGGCGGGGGGGCTGGATACGCAGTATTTT.

This clone came up once. This sequence joins TRBV5-1 and TRBJ2-2; 12 bases are a match to TRBD2. The CDR3 covers 18 residues. Germline V gives CDR1 SGHRS, CDR2 YFSETQ. The ends lost 3 bases at V and 0 bases at J; junction bases unmatched: 6. CDR3 nucleotides: TGCGCCAGCAGCTCCCTAACTAGCGGGGGGCCGAACACCGGGGAGCTGTTTTTT. It specifies CASSSLTSGGPNTGELFF.

This chain joins TRBV6-5 and TRBJ2-5, with unresolved D. Germline assignment: CDR1 MNHEY and CDR2 SVGAGI. The ends were cut back, 6 bases at V and 5 bases at J, with 19 bases in the middle. This CDR3 comprises 15 residues. CDR3 bases: TGTGCCAGCAGGACCGGAGAAATAGAGGAGGAGACCCAGTACTTC. This gives the protein CASRTGEIEEETQYF.

This rearrangement joins TRBV29-1 to TRBJ2-3, with a possible D match to TRBD1 (5 bases). The CDR3 contains 16 residues. The germline V gene encodes CDR1 SQVTM and CDR2 ANQGSEA. With 0 bases removed from V and 3 bases from J, the gap between germline ends came to 16 bases. The CDR3 sequence: CSVEDLGQQRTDTQYF. The CDR3 DNA reads TGCAGCGTTGAAGATCTAGGACAACAGAGGACAGATACGCAGTATTTT.

The rearrangement joins TRBV18 to TRBJ1-2; 9 nucleotides line up with TRBD1. V dropped 3 bases and J dropped 4; count of bases not matched to a gene: 0. The CDR3 is 13 amino acids. The germline V gene encodes CDR1 KGHSH and CDR2 LQKENI. This chain's CDR3 is CASSPDRGYGYTF. The CDR3 coding sequence is TGTGCCAGCTCACCGGACAGGGGCTATGGCTACACCTTC.

This chain connects TRBV4-2 to TRBJ2-6; weak D call: TRBD1 (5 bases). V was cut by 2 bases and J by 4 bases, with 9 bases left in between. The CDR3 sequence is 15 residues long. Looked up from germline, CDR1 is LGHNA and CDR2 is YNFKEQ. The CDR3 DNA reads as TGTGCCAGCAGCCAAAGGGGCGCGGGGGCCAACGTCCTGACTTTC. Translating gives CASSQRGAGANVLTF.

This chain's CDR3 is CASSYSRQGGAEAFF. In DNA form, the CDR3 reads TGTGCCAGCAGTTACTCTCGACAGGGCGGCGCTGAAGCTTTCTTT. The chain recombines TRBV6-5 with TRBJ1-1; 7 bases fit TRBD1. V shed 0 bases and J 6 bases; nucleotides not matched to a gene: 7. The CDR3 is made up of 15 amino acids. CDR1 is MNHEY, CDR2 SVGAGI, per germline.

This rearrangement joins TRBV7-9 to TRBJ1-2; D not certain. The CDR3 is 13 amino acids. Germline V gives CDR1 SEHNR, CDR2 FQNEAQ (reference sequence). V dropped 0 bases and J dropped 4 bases, with 6 bases sitting between them. CDR3 region: CASSLAVSYGYTF. In nucleotides, the CDR3 is TGTGCCAGCAGCTTAGCAGTGAGCTATGGCTACACCTTC.

The V and J genes are TRBV7-9 and TRBJ2-7; D possibly corresponds to TRBD1 (8 bases). This CDR3 has 15 residues. The germline V and J ends were trimmed by 0 bases and 7 bases, with 16 bases remaining between them. CDR1 and CDR2 from the germline V gene are SEHNR and FQNEAQ (reference sequence). The CDR3 region has the DNA TGTGCCAGCAGCTTAGCAGGACAGGGAGGGAAAGAGCAGTACTTC. This gives the protein CASSLAGQGGKEQYF.

The rearrangement joins TRBV5-1 to TRBJ2-3; 7 bases align to TRBD1. From germline, CDR1 is SGHRS and CDR2 YFSETQ. J lost 4 bases, V lost 4 bases, and 3 bases had no gene match. This CDR3 spans 13 amino acids. CDR3 nucleotide sequence: TGCGCCAGCAGCGAACAGGGGTCAGATACGCAGTATTTT. The encoded protein is CASSEQGSDTQYF.

This rearrangement joins TRBV10-2 to TRBJ2-5, with TRBD1 identical over 7 bases. The germline CDR1 and CDR2 sequences are WSHSY and SAAADI. The CDR3 is 12 amino acids. With 7 bases clipped from V and 2 bases from J, the junction kept 1 base outside the gene matches. In DNA, the CDR3 is TGCGCCAGCATGGGACAGCAAGAGACCCAGTACTTC. Translated: CASMGQQETQYF.

Written as DNA, the CDR3 is TGTGCCAGCTCACCTAGAGGGGATAGCGGGGAGACCCAGTACTTC. Residues: CASSPRGDSGETQYF. The chain uses TRBV18 and TRBJ2-5; TRBD2 matches at 7 bases. The length of the CDR3 is 15 residues. With V trimmed by 3 bases and J by 5 bases, 9 bases remained unmatched. CDR1 is KGHSH, CDR2 LQKENI, per germline.

The chain has TRBV9 and TRBJ2-5, with 7 bases fitting TRBD1. Germline CDR1 reads SGDLS; CDR2 reads YYNGEE. The J segment lost 3 bases and the V segment lost 3 bases, leaving 5 bases of the junction unmatched. The CDR3 has 14 residues. This CDR3 reads CASSAWDSKETQYF. The CDR3 DNA reads TGTGCCAGCAGCGCCTGGGACAGTAAAGAGACCCAGTACTTC.

The chain combines TRBV11-2 with TRBJ2-7; D might be TRBD1 (5 bases). V shed 5 bases and J shed 2 bases, with 13 bases lying between them. CDR1 is SGHAT, CDR2 FQNNGV, per germline. This CDR3 comprises 14 residues. In nucleotides, the CDR3 is TGTGCCAGCAGCCGGCTCAGGACAACCTACGAGCAGTACTTC. Translating gives CASSRLRTTYEQYF.

The J gene is TRBJ2-1, the V gene TRBV7-9, with a possible D match to TRBD1 (6 bases). Per the germline V gene, CDR1 is SEHNR and CDR2 is FQNEAQ (reference sequence). V was clipped by 5 bases and J by 0 bases, with 14 bases between them. CDR3 length equals 16 residues. CDR3 nucleotide sequence: TGTGCCAGCAGCCCCAGGCAGGGGAGCTCCTACAATGAGCAGTTCTTC. Its translation: CASSPRQGSSYNEQFF.